The 9 T cell receptor beta chains below all came from one sample that was sequenced in a study of blood T cell repertoires in COVID-19. Produced via immunoSEQ multiplex PCR; TCRdb's table is partial and in-frame only. This sample carries roughly 100,000 clones, approximately 80% of them seen once, and the ten largest clones take over 8.5%. Sequencing was performed on peripheral blood. All receptors derive from a woman between 65 and 79 years old with acute or convalescent COVID-19.

The rearrangement joins TRBV15 to TRBJ2-5, with 7 bases lining up with TRBD2. With V trimmed by 1 base and J by 5 bases, 4 bases remained unmatched. Germline CDR1 and CDR2: LNHNV and YYDKDF (reference sequence). The CDR3 spans 14 residues. Written as DNA, the CDR3 is TGTGCCACCAGCAGAGGACTAGCCGGTGAGACCCAGTACTTC. Protein product: CATSRGLAGETQYF.

The CDR3 nucleotides read TGCGCCAGCAGCCTTAGCGGGGGGGTGGAGACCCAGTACTTC. Translation: CASSLSGGVETQYF. V and J are TRBV5-1 and TRBJ2-5, with TRBD2 matching 11 bases. The CDR3 covers 14 residues. Germline-derived CDR1 and CDR2 are SGHRS and YFSETQ. Trimming removed 4 bases from V and 5 bases from J; junction bases left unmatched: 4.

The J gene is TRBJ1-2, the V gene TRBV28; the D gene is possibly TRBD1 (6 bases). Trimming left V 1 base short and J 7 bases short, with 16 bases between. The CDR3 covers 15 residues. Germline-derived CDR1 and CDR2 are MDHEN and SYDVKM. The CDR3 region has the DNA TGTGCCAGCAGTTTATCCGGACAGACACCCGGTGGCTACACCTTC. Its protein product is CASSLSGQTPGGYTF.

This rearrangement joins TRBV7-9 to TRBJ2-7; TRBD2 might be the D (6 bases). The CDR3 has 13 residues. Trimming took off 5 bases at V and 7 bases at J, with 15 bases between the two ends. Looked up from germline, CDR1 is SEHNR and CDR2 is FQNEAQ (reference sequence). In DNA form, the CDR3 reads TGTGCCAGCAGCCTAGGGAGACTAGGTGAGCAGTACTTC. This encodes CASSLGRLGEQYF.

The gene calls are TRBV13 and TRBJ2-7; possible D gene TRBD1, 5 bases. Per the germline V gene, CDR1 is PRHDT and CDR2 is FYEKMQ (reference sequence). The CDR3 is made up of 15 amino acids. V gave up 2 bases and J gave up 4 bases, with 15 bases separating them. CDR3: CASSLTQGTLYEQYF. DNA for the CDR3: TGTGCCAGCAGCTTAACGCAGGGAACGTTGTACGAGCAGTACTTC.

A single count supports this clone. The chain joins TRBV5-1 to TRBJ2-1, with TRBD2 matching over 11 bases. Germline assignment: CDR1 SGHRS and CDR2 YFSETQ. Trimming cost V 3 bases and J 7 bases; bases outside gene matches: 6. CDR3 length equals 15 residues. The CDR3 protein is CASSSQTSGKNEQFF. The CDR3 DNA follows: TGCGCCAGCAGCTCTCAGACTAGCGGGAAAAATGAGCAGTTCTTC.

The CDR3 DNA sequence: TGTGCCAGCGAGGGACTAGCGATCGGGGAGCTGTTTTTT. Translated, it gives CASEGLAIGELFF. This chain connects TRBV11-2 to TRBJ2-2, with 10 bases that match TRBD2. V trimming: 8 bases; J trimming: 7 bases; junction bases outside the gene matches: 4. CDR1 and CDR2 from the germline V gene are SGHAT and FQNNGV. The CDR3 is 13 amino acids.

The chain carries TRBV24-1 and TRBJ1-1, with D perhaps TRBD1 (6 bases). Germline V lookup: CDR1 KGHDR, CDR2 SFDVKD. Trimming removed 12 bases from V and 1 base from J, with 14 bases in between. The CDR3 spans 13 residues. CDR3 DNA sequence: TGTGCCGTCTCCCGGGGGGCGAACACTGAAGCTTTCTTT. Translation gives CAVSRGANTEAFF.

CDR3 in amino acids: CASSQVRDSPYGYTF. The CDR3 nucleotides read TGCGCCAGCAGCCAAGTCAGGGACAGCCCCTATGGCTACACCTTC. The V call is TRBV4-3, the J call TRBJ1-2; the match to TRBD1 covers 7 bases. This CDR3 contains 15 residues. Germline-derived CDR1 and CDR2 are LGHNA and YSLEER. The V segment lost 1 base and the J segment 4 bases; nucleotides outside the gene matches: 6.